Below, one T cell receptor beta chain is given with its context. Its specific antigen is unknown. The junction shows a germline mismatch at one end, possibly a read error. Library preparation was by 5' RACE. The data were produced on an Illumina HiSeq 2000. A universal primer binding site was added through template switching, and the final cDNA carried a unique molecular identifier so that TCR cDNA molecules could be counted accurately. Specific primers in the conserved constant-segment region were used to synthesize first-strand cDNA for the TCR alpha and beta chains. To control for contamination, every cDNA library carried two barcodes: a SMART-Mk sample barcode plus Illumina barcodes. TruSeq adapter sequences and Illumina sample barcodes were added in two successive PCR steps. Sequencing of the TCR alpha and beta cDNA libraries was done on the Illumina HiSeq platform using custom primers. Turning to the authors' computational methods: Raw reads were processed with MiGEC to extract unique molecular identifiers, and MiXCR was used to determine CDR3 positions. Recombination models were inferred per individual with the repgenHMM and IGoR tools using an EM algorithm. Shared clonotype analysis was performed with the tcR package in R, normalizing sharing by the product of cloneset sizes. To study raw recombination without the effects of thymic and clonal selection, out-of-frame nonproductive sequences were analyzed. Using fastp trimming at Q25 and MiXCR clonotype assembly, TCRdb reanalyzed the public sequencing data and kept in-frame beta chains. Every CDR3 protein is listed once, alongside the most common genes and DNA of its rows. The V and J calls come from TCRdb's annotation, not from the publication. For this sample there are hundreds of thousands of distinct CDR3 sequences; 5.5% to 6.5% appear just once. Around 1.7% of the sample belongs to the ten largest clones.

This entry belongs to a study of identical twins (dated by TCRdb to the mid-2010s). A note on the overall study: To test whether fetal clonotypes persist, the study used deep sequencing on TCR alpha and beta repertoires from monozygotic twins, unrelated adults of various ages, and cord blood. To rule out contamination, replicate twin experiments were performed at different times with different library preparation protocols. Study-level results and caveats: Out-of-frame TCR alpha sharing in monozygotic twins was systematically underestimated by recombination models, whereas sharing between unrelated individuals was in agreement with the recombination models. A weaker excess of twin sharing was found in beta out-of-frame sequences because the signal-to-noise ratio was lowered by fewer shared sequences. Because the same donors could not be followed over many years, conclusions were based on cross-sectional statistical analysis. Invariant T cells such as MAIT and iNKT could partly confound zero-insertion analyses, though diverse VJ usage argued against this for most clonotypes. Fewer insertions were carried by abundant cord blood beta clonotypes, a similar but weaker trend appeared in young adult naive repertoires, and no such trend appeared in memory repertoires. Compared with coincidental sharing between unrelated individuals, out-of-frame TCR alpha sequences shared between twins showed an excess of sequences with low generation probability.

Spanning cysteine to phenylalanine, the CDR3 consists of 14 amino acids. The entry retains the CDR3 DNA only, 42 bases that are in frame from base 1. Via the germline V gene (reference sequence), CDR1 is SEHNR and CDR2 FQNEAQ. Every donor was a healthy Caucasian. Three unrelated non-twin adults were additionally sequenced: a male aged 18 to 29, a male aged 50 to 59 and a female aged 50 to 59. Miltenyi CD45RO+ enrichment and human naive T-cell isolation kits were used to isolate memory (CD45RO+) and naive T cells from PBMC. Sequencing was done on a sample of naive T cells sorted from blood. The cell subset or site tag for this specimen amounts to: cells isolated with a human naive T-cell isolation kit. This sequence was found in a man between 18 and 35 years old in good health. Recombination connected TRBV7-9 to TRBJ1-1; perhaps TRBD1 is the D gene, with 5 bases matching. The DNA sequence is given as TGTGCCAGCAGCTTATCAGGGTTGAGCACTGAATCTTTCTTT. Its protein reads: CASSLSGLSTESFF.